Listed here are 32 T cell receptor beta chains from one sample, sequenced in a study of human T cells and chemical hapten exposure (dated by TCRdb to about 2021). The library was produced with RACE. Sequencing was performed on a NextSeq 500. Clones were called with MiXCR by TCRdb after fastp trimmed the public reads at Q25, and only in-frame beta chains were retained. Every CDR3 protein is listed once, alongside the most common genes and DNA of its rows. The sample table shows 50,000 to 65,000 distinct CDR3 sequences, and about 11% are seen once. About 4% of the sample comes from the top ten. Sample time point, as interpreted from the label and publication: pre-sensitization, week 0. What this sample's treatment or condition label stands for: therapeutic diphenylcyclopropenone sensitization with weekly scalp DPC. Specimen: whole blood, collected in connection with sensitization to the hapten diphenylcyclopropenone (DPC). The source is a woman aged 40 to 50 with alopecia areata. Some clones in this sample may be carry-over from other donors' samples.

This clonotype was seen more than once but under ten times. This rearrangement joins TRBV30 to TRBJ2-7; perhaps TRBD1 as D (5 bases). This CDR3 is 12 amino acids long. Trimming shortened V by 3 bases and J by 6 bases, and 12 bases separated the two germline ends. Germline CDR1 GTSNPN, CDR2 SVGIG (reference sequence). The CDR3 DNA sequence: TGTGCCTGGAGAGATAGGGGCGCCGAGCAGTACTTC. Translated: CAWRDRGAEQYF.

This clonotype was seen at least ten times. J is TRBJ2-1 and V is TRBV29-1; D is possibly TRBD1 or TRBD2 (5 bases each). The CDR3 consists of 14 residues. Germline V lookup: CDR1 SQVTM, CDR2 ANQGSEA. The V gene lost 5 bases and the J gene lost 6 bases, with 17 bases spanning the gap. The CDR3 sequence is CSVSHPAGSNEQFF. The CDR3 DNA is TGCAGCGTTTCCCATCCCGCAGGGAGCAATGAGCAGTTCTTC.

This clonotype has a single count. The V and J genes are TRBV6-1 and TRBJ2-7; D may be TRBD2 (7 bases). The CDR3 consists of 14 residues. The V end lost 6 bases, the J end lost 7 bases, and 19 bases lay between the germline ends. Germline V gives CDR1 MNHNS, CDR2 SASEGT. In DNA form, the CDR3 reads TGTGCCAGCAGAGGCGGAGGGGGGGCGCGGGAGCAGTACTTC. Protein: CASRGGGGAREQYF.

This clonotype was recorded a few times. J is TRBJ1-3 and V is TRBV9, with D uncertain. V lost 7 bases to trimming and J lost 1 base, with 3 bases between them. Germline CDR1 reads SGDLS; CDR2 reads YYNGEE. CDR3 size: 11 residues. This chain's CDR3 is CASQSGNTIYF. CDR3 nucleotide sequence: TGTGCCAGCCAGTCTGGAAACACCATATATTTT.

This clonotype was picked up one time. This sequence joins TRBV6-6 and TRBJ2-3; D is perhaps TRBD2 (5 bases). CDR3 length equals 12 residues. Per the germline V gene, CDR1 is MNHNY and CDR2 is SVGAGI (reference sequence). Trimming removed 7 bases at V and 8 bases at J, with 13 bases between. The CDR3 loop reads CASKTGSVTQYF. The CDR3 DNA sequence: TGTGCCAGCAAAACGGGGTCCGTTACGCAGTATTTT.

The chain couples TRBV2 to TRBJ2-5; possibly TRBD2 for D (5 bases). This CDR3 has 15 amino acids. CDR1 and CDR2 (germline): SNHLY, FYNNEI. Deletions cut 5 bases from V and 3 bases from J, with 16 bases between. Here the CDR3 DNA reads TGTGCCAGCAGTCCGACGCGGGTAACAAAAGAGACCCAGTACTTC. It translates to CASSPTRVTKETQYF.

The chain recombines TRBV7-2 with TRBJ2-7; TRBD1 aligns across 9 bases. Germline V CDR1 and CDR2: SGHTA, FQGNSA. V lost 7 bases, J lost 6 bases, and 7 bases stayed unmatched. This CDR3 is 13 amino acids long. CDR3 protein: CASTTGTGLEQYF. The CDR3 DNA reads as TGTGCCAGCACGACAGGGACAGGGCTCGAGCAGTACTTC.

The chain joins TRBV7-8 to TRBJ1-2, with D maybe TRBD1 (5 bases). This CDR3 region has 15 residues. The germline V gene has CDR1 SGHVS and CDR2 FQNEAQ. Trimming took off 5 bases at V and 4 bases at J, with 17 bases between the two ends. The DNA for the CDR3 is TGTGCCAGCAGCATTCCGGGGCCTCGTGGCTATGGCTACACCTTC. It specifies CASSIPGPRGYGYTF.

There are many counts of this clonotype. This chain uses TRBV6-2 or TRBV6-3 with TRBJ1-5; D unresolved. CDR3 length: 15 amino acids. V was shortened by 6 bases and J by 0 bases, with 12 bases between the two germline ends. Per germline, CDR1 MNHEY and CDR2 SVGEGT. This CDR3 is CASRRQQFSNQPQHF. CDR3 bases: TGTGCCAGCAGACGCCAACAGTTTAGCAATCAGCCCCAGCATTTT.

In this sample, this clonotype turned up many times. The V gene is TRBV6-5, the J gene TRBJ1-2, with 7 bases lining up with TRBD1. The V segment lost 6 bases and the J segment 7 bases; nucleotides outside the gene matches: 11. Germline V lookup: CDR1 MNHEY, CDR2 SVGAGI. CDR3 length equals 14 residues. CDR3 coding DNA: TGTGCCAGCAGGCGACAGGGAGGCGAGGTTGGCTACACCTTC. Protein sequence: CASRRQGGEVGYTF.

This clonotype was detected many times. The chain employs TRBV7-2 and TRBJ2-1; D uncertain. The CDR3 has 12 amino acids. CDR1 and CDR2 (germline): SGHTA, FQGNSA. Trimming removed 11 bases from V and 0 bases from J, with 8 bases in between. CDR3 sequence (DNA): TGTGCCTCCGCGAGCTCCTACAATGAGCAGTTCTTC. Amino acid sequence: CASASSYNEQFF. The entire variable domain, with the rest obtained from reference TRBV7-2 and TRBJ2-1, is as follows: GAGVSQSPSNKVTEKGKDVELRCDPISGHTALYWYRQSLGQGLEFLIYFQGNSAPDKSGLPSDRFSAERTGGSVSTLTIQRTQQEDSAVYLCASASSYNEQFFGPGTRLTVL.

This clonotype was seen at least ten times. The V gene is TRBV29-1, the J gene TRBJ1-1; the D is unclear. The CDR3 is 10 residues long. The V end lost 7 bases, the J end lost 5 bases, and 8 bases lay between the germline ends. CDR1 is SQVTM and CDR2 is ANQGSEA in the germline V gene. The DNA of the CDR3 is TGCAGCGGAGAAGAAACTGAAGCTTTCTTT. Translating gives CSGEETEAFF.

This clonotype was observed many times. This chain uses TRBV19 with TRBJ2-5; TRBD1 matches 8 bases. V lost 7 bases and J lost 5; bases outside the gene matches: 6. This CDR3 is 13 amino acids long. Germline CDR1 is LNHDA and CDR2 is SQIVND (reference sequence). CDR3 protein: CASTQDRAETQYF. CDR3 sequence (DNA): TGTGCCAGTACCCAGGACAGGGCGGAGACCCAGTACTTC.

This clonotype was recorded at least ten times. This chain connects TRBV2 to TRBJ2-2; D gene ambiguous. The CDR3 has 13 residues. The V gene's germline CDR1 is SNHLY and CDR2 FYNNEI. Trimming took off 6 bases at V and 4 bases at J, with 9 bases between the two ends. The CDR3 sequence: CASSQEPTGELFF. The CDR3 DNA reads TGTGCCAGCAGCCAGGAACCCACCGGGGAGCTGTTTTTT.

This clonotype has more than one count but fewer than ten. This rearrangement joins TRBV5-6 to TRBJ1-2, with a weak D call TRBD1 (6 bases). Trimming shortened V by 6 bases and J by 7 bases, and 13 bases separated the two germline ends. The CDR3 loop spans 12 amino acids. Germline values: CDR1 SGHDT, CDR2 YYEEEE. The CDR3 DNA sequence: TGTGCCAGCACTCAGACAGGTCCTGGCTACACCTTC. This encodes CASTQTGPGYTF.

This clonotype ranks as medium-sized. This chain uses TRBV4-3 with TRBJ2-2; 9 bases agree with TRBD2. There are 17 residues in the CDR3. Trimming removed 0 bases from V and 0 bases from J; junction bases left unmatched: 2. Germline lookup yields CDR1 LGHNA and CDR2 YSLEER. The CDR3, as DNA: TGCGCCAGCAGCCAAGATAGACTAGCGGCGAACACCGGGGAGCTGTTTTTT. Translated, it gives CASSQDRLAANTGELFF.

In its sample, this clonotype was seen many times. The chain links TRBV11-2 to TRBJ2-1; D call uncertain. CDR3 length equals 11 residues. Trimming pared 5 bases from V and 10 bases from J, leaving 9 bases between. In germline, CDR1 is SGHAT, CDR2 FQNNGV. The CDR3 here is CASSPAVEQFF. The CDR3 nucleotides read TGTGCCAGCAGCCCGGCGGTGGAGCAGTTCTTC.

CDR3 nucleotide sequence: TGTGCCAGCAGCGTAGATGACTTAAATGGAAACACCATATATTTT. Translating it yields CASSVDDLNGNTIYF. The chain carries TRBV9 and TRBJ1-3, with D hard to call. CDR1 SGDLS and CDR2 YYNGEE come from the germline V gene. V dropped 0 bases and J dropped 3 bases, with 10 bases sitting between them. This CDR3 region has 15 residues.

This clonotype was seen repeatedly, ten times or more. The chain uses TRBV11-2 and TRBJ2-2; TRBD2 matches 7 bases. This CDR3 has 14 residues. The V gene's germline CDR1 is SGHAT and CDR2 FQNNGV. The V and J ends lost 3 bases and 5 bases, in that order; junction bases with no gene match: 3. In DNA form, the CDR3 reads TGTGCCAGCAGCTTGGGAGGGGTGACCGGGGAGCTGTTTTTT. The encoded protein is CASSLGGVTGELFF.

Ten or more counts support this clonotype. CDR3 sequence reads: CASSGLGRSSYNEQFF. CDR3 in DNA: TGTGCCAGCAGCGGGTTAGGACGGTCCTCCTACAATGAGCAGTTCTTC. This chain connects TRBV7-8 to TRBJ2-1; D is ambiguous. Between the trimmed V and J ends, which lost 5 bases and 0 bases, there was a span of 14 bases. The CDR3 loop spans 16 amino acids. Germline V lookup: CDR1 SGHVS, CDR2 FQNEAQ. Supplemented by reference TRBV7-8 and TRBJ2-1, the full variable domain reads GAGVSQSPRYKVAKRGQDVALRCDPISGHVSLFWYQQALGQGPEFLTYFQNEAQLDKSGLPSDRFFAERPEGSVSTLKIQRTQQEDSAVYLCASSGLGRSSYNEQFFGPGTRLTVL.

This clonotype was seen a few times. J is TRBJ2-1 and V is TRBV6-2 or TRBV6-3, with D perhaps matching TRBD2 (5 bases). The CDR3 runs to 16 residues. From germline, CDR1 is MNHEY and CDR2 SVGEGT. V gave up 5 bases and J gave up 2 bases, with 16 bases separating them. The CDR3 DNA sequence: TGTGCCAGCAGTCCCCCCGCGAGGGTGCCCTACAATGAGCAGTTCTTC. Translation: CASSPPARVPYNEQFF.

This clonotype was counted at least ten times. This chain joins TRBV27 and TRBJ1-1; D not certain. Germline V gives CDR1 MNHEY, CDR2 SMNVEV (reference sequence). V was clipped by 3 bases and J by 3 bases, with 11 bases between them. This CDR3 is 14 amino acids long. For the CDR3, the DNA is TGTGCCAGCAGTTTGACCTACCGGGACACTGAAGCTTTCTTT. Translated, it gives CASSLTYRDTEAFF.

This clonotype was seen ten or more times. This chain links TRBV11-2 with TRBJ2-1; D ambiguous. Deletions cut 5 bases from V and 9 bases from J, with 8 bases between. The length of the CDR3 is 11 residues. The germline gives CDR1 SGHAT, CDR2 FQNNGV. CDR3 coding DNA: TGTGCCAGCAGCCTCCGAAGTGAGCAGTTCTTC. Its translation is CASSLRSEQFF.

There are many counts of this clonotype. This chain joins TRBV27 and TRBJ2-7; 7 bases are shared with TRBD1. Trimming at V came to 2 bases and at J to 2 bases, leaving 6 bases not matched to a gene. The CDR3 totals 15 residues. Germline CDR1 is MNHEY and CDR2 is SMNVEV (reference sequence). This CDR3 reads CASSLRDSYTYEQYF. For the CDR3, the DNA is TGTGCCAGCAGTTTAAGGGACAGTTACACCTACGAGCAGTACTTC.

V usage is TRBV5-6 and J usage is TRBJ1-4, with D possibly TRBD1 on 5 matching bases. Deletions cut 1 base from V and 6 bases from J, with 10 bases between. Looked up from germline, CDR1 is SGHDT and CDR2 is YYEEEE. This CDR3 spans 14 amino acids. The chain's CDR3 is CASSLFRVHEKLFF. CDR3 nucleotides: TGTGCCAGCAGCTTGTTCAGGGTACATGAAAAACTGTTTTTT.

The CDR3 region has the DNA TGTGCCAGCAGCACAGAGGAGAACACCGGGGAGCTGTTTTTT. It translates to CASSTEENTGELFF. The chain recombines TRBV21-1 with TRBJ2-2. TRBV21-1 is a pseudogene locus. The CDR3 sequence is 14 residues long.

In regard to this clonotype: The CDR3 does not end in the conserved phenylalanine or tryptophan, so this is likely a read error. The chain couples TRBV9 to TRBJ1-5; the D is unclear. Germline V gene lookup returns CDR1 SGDLS and CDR2 YYNGEE. V lost 0 bases, J lost 7 bases, and 11 bases lay in between. CDR3 size: 14 residues. CDR3 coding DNA: TGTGCCAGCAGCGTAGATCTTACCCTGCAGCCCCAGCATCTT. Translating it yields CASSVDLTLQPQHL.

The chain carries TRBV5-5 and TRBJ2-1; the match to TRBD1 covers 8 bases. With V trimmed by 4 bases and J by 4 bases, 13 bases remained unmatched. The CDR3 sequence is 17 residues long. Germline values: CDR1 SGHKS, CDR2 YYEKEE (reference sequence). The CDR3 coding sequence is TGTGCCAGCAGCACTCAGCTGGGACAGGCTTCTTACAATGAGCAGTTCTTC. Its translation: CASSTQLGQASYNEQFF.

The chain links TRBV20-1 to TRBJ1-2; tentatively, D is TRBD1 (5 bases). The CDR3 contains 14 residues. Trimming pared 4 bases from V and 4 bases from J, leaving 16 bases between. The germline CDR1 and CDR2 sequences are DFQATT and SNEGSKA (reference sequence). The CDR3 DNA follows: TGCAGTGCTACCCCCAGTGGAAGGGGCTATGGCTACACCTTC. Encoded protein: CSATPSGRGYGYTF.

This clonotype occurred a few times. The rearrangement joins TRBV7-2 to TRBJ2-3, with D possibly TRBD1 on 6 matching bases. Germline V lookup: CDR1 SGHTA, CDR2 FQGNSA. CDR3 length: 15 amino acids. Trimming cost V 2 bases and J 6 bases, with 15 bases left between them. The DNA for the CDR3 is TGTGCCAGCAGCTTACTCCAACAGGGAGAGGATACGCAGTATTTT. Amino acid sequence: CASSLLQQGEDTQYF.

The V call is TRBV27, the J call TRBJ2-6; the D call may be TRBD1 or TRBD2 (5 bases each). The CDR3 loop spans 20 amino acids. V was cut by 5 bases and J by 0 bases, with 23 bases left in between. Germline V lookup: CDR1 MNHEY, CDR2 SMNVEV (reference sequence). DNA of the CDR3: TGTGCCAGCAGTGCTAAGCGGCCCTTAACAGGAGACTCTGGGGCCAACGTCCTGACTTTC. Translated, it gives CASSAKRPLTGDSGANVLTF. Based on the CDR3 plus reference TRBV27 and TRBJ2-6, the full variable domain is EAQVTQNPRYLITVTGKKLTVTCSQNMNHEYMSWYRQDPGLGLRQIYYSMNVEVTDKGDVPEGYKVSRKEKRNFPLILESPSPNQTSLYFCASSAKRPLTGDSGANVLTFGAGSRLTVL.

This clonotype has at least ten counts. The V gene is TRBV7-6, the J gene TRBJ2-1; D is possibly TRBD1 (5 bases). The CDR3 is 16 amino acids. V was pared by 0 bases and J by 6 bases, with 15 bases between. Germline CDR1 reads SGHVS; CDR2 reads FNYEAQ. This CDR3 is CASSLAPPGSGNEQFF. DNA for the CDR3: TGTGCCAGCAGCTTAGCCCCACCAGGGTCGGGCAATGAGCAGTTCTTC.